This T cell receptor (beta chain) emerged from a study of blood T cell repertoires in COVID-19. Assay: immunoSEQ multiplex PCR; the TCRdb copy retains only in-frame clones and omits some. The table lists some 390,000 clones, around nine tenths of them singletons. Germline V gene data show CDR1 as SGHVS and CDR2 as FNYEAQ. The CDR3 is 17 amino acids. The ends were cut back, 5 bases at V and 1 base at J, with 18 bases in the middle. The receptor was isolated from a human donor in a cohort sampled during active COVID-19. The chain uses TRBV7-6 and TRBJ2-4, with D tentatively TRBD2 (6 bases). Sequenced: peripheral blood. The CDR3 DNA reads as TGTGCCAGCAGCCCAAGGGAGGCGGGTAGGGCCAAAAACATTCAGTACTTC. It is translated as CASSPREAGRAKNIQYF.